Here is one T cell receptor (beta chain) with its context. This specimen comes from a study of shared T cell receptors in the human thymus. The CDR3 is 15 amino acids. Per the germline V gene, CDR1 is SNHLY and CDR2 is FYNNEI. The ends were cut back, 5 bases at V and 7 bases at J, with 19 bases in the middle. Sequenced by immunoSEQ multiplex PCR; TCRdb stores in-frame clones only, minus some. The table lists around 730,000 clones, roughly 88% of them singletons. The same sample was also studied in work on human thymus T cells. From that report: Donors were healthy Finnish babies undergoing corrective operations for congenital heart defects. Corrective cardiac operations yielded the resected thymus tissue. The authors found apparently biased V and J gene usage in thymic and blood repertoires. What related research reported was that thymic repertoires overlapped highly among unrelated individuals.

The material sequenced was thymocytes. The chain is built from TRBV2 and TRBJ2-3, with D perhaps matching TRBD2 (7 bases). The receptor's source is a girl in the first two years of life with a congenital heart defect. The CDR3, as DNA: TGTGCCAGCAGTAAGGGGGGGTATCGCAGATATACGCAGTATTTT. Translating it yields CASSKGGYRRYTQYF.